Following are 18 T cell receptor beta chains from one sample sequenced in a study of Graves' ophthalmopathy and Graves' hyperthyroidism. RNA served as the template for amplifying TCR beta CDR3 regions. Scientists carried out first-round RT-PCR using HTBI primers and then a second-round multiplex PCR. A single record per CDR3 protein comes from TCRdb applying MiXCR to the multiplex PCR reads. This sample has some 160,000 distinct CDR3 sequences, with roughly two fifths found just once. Sequenced input: peripheral blood. The source is a man aged 25 to 40 with Graves' ophthalmopathy.

This clonotype has a handful of counts. This chain joins TRBV2 and TRBJ2-5; 9 bases align to TRBD2. Germline V gives CDR1 SNHLY, CDR2 FYNNEI. J lost 5 bases, V lost 1 base, and 5 bases had no gene match. The CDR3 loop spans 15 amino acids. Written as DNA, the CDR3 is TGTGCCAGCAGTGAAGATAGCGGGAGATCTGAGACCCAGTACTTC. Protein: CASSEDSGRSETQYF.

The CDR3 coding sequence is TGCGCCAGCAGCCAAGATTGGAGGTTGTCGGCCCAGTACTTC. Translated, it gives CASSQDWRLSAQYF. This rearrangement joins TRBV4-3 to TRBJ2-5; D is possibly TRBD2 (5 bases). Trimming took 0 bases from V and 9 from J, leaving 14 bases between them. Germline V gene lookup returns CDR1 LGHNA and CDR2 YSLEER. The CDR3 is 14 amino acids.

In its sample, this clonotype was seen a few times. The chain couples TRBV6-1 to TRBJ1-1, with TRBD1 matching over 9 bases. The J segment lost 4 bases and the V segment lost 6 bases, leaving 9 bases of the junction unmatched. This CDR3 comprises 15 residues. Per germline, CDR1 MNHNS and CDR2 SASEGT. As DNA, the CDR3 is TGTGCCAGCAGAAAAATGACAGGGGGAGTCACTGAAGCTTTCTTT. Protein sequence: CASRKMTGGVTEAFF.

This clonotype was recorded many times. This chain connects TRBV28 to TRBJ2-5; no definite D call. The CDR3 runs to 14 residues. Deletions cut 4 bases from V and 5 bases from J, with 14 bases between. Germline values: CDR1 MDHEN, CDR2 SYDVKM. The CDR3 sequence is CASSSPARSETQYF. In DNA form, the CDR3 reads TGTGCCAGCAGTTCCCCGGCCCGGTCGGAGACCCAGTACTTC.

This clonotype was detected many times. This rearrangement joins TRBV14 to TRBJ2-7, with TRBD1 identical over 9 bases. Germline loops: CDR1 SGHDN, CDR2 FVKESK. V dropped 4 bases and J dropped 5; count of bases not matched to a gene: 6. This CDR3 is 14 amino acids long. In DNA form, the CDR3 reads TGTGCCAGCAGCCCGCGGGGACAGGGCGACGAGCAGTACTTC. Amino acid sequence: CASSPRGQGDEQYF. The full variable domain, in which reference TRBV14 and TRBJ2-7 provide the parts outside the CDR3, is EAGVTQFPSHSVIEKGQTVTLRCDPISGHDNLYWYRRVMGKEIKFLLHFVKESKQDESGMPNNRFLAERTGGTYSTLKVQPAELEDSGVYFCASSPRGQGDEQYFGPGTRLTVT.

The gene calls are TRBV6-2 or TRBV6-3 and TRBJ1-1; D is uncertain. The CDR3 has 13 amino acids. V gave up 7 bases and J gave up 1 base, with 10 bases separating them. The germline V gene encodes CDR1 MNHEY and CDR2 SVGEGT. The CDR3 bases are TGTGCCAGCACTCCCGATTCGAACACTGAAGCTTTCTTT. This gives the protein CASTPDSNTEAFF.

This clonotype was counted ten times or more. The chain has TRBV11-2 and TRBJ2-7; 10 nucleotides align to TRBD1. J was trimmed by 5 bases and V by 4 bases; bases with no gene match: 11. Germline CDR1 and CDR2: SGHAT and FQNNGV. The CDR3 contains 16 residues. The CDR3 is CASSWDSGQGNDEQYF. In nucleotides, the CDR3 is TGTGCCAGCAGCTGGGATTCGGGACAGGGGAACGACGAGCAGTACTTC.

In its sample, this clonotype was seen many times. The genes are TRBV19 and TRBJ1-3, with D possibly being TRBD1 (5 bases). This CDR3 has 15 residues. Germline V gives CDR1 LNHDA, CDR2 SQIVND (reference sequence). Trimming shortened V by 6 bases and J by 1 base, and 13 bases separated the two germline ends. CDR3 sequence (DNA): TGTGCCAGTAGGGGACGGAGCTGGTCTGGAAACACCATATATTTT. The encoded protein is CASRGRSWSGNTIYF. Combining the CDR3 with reference TRBV19 and TRBJ1-3 gives the whole variable domain DGGITQSPKYLFRKEGQNVTLSCEQNLNHDAMYWYRQDPGQGLRLIYYSQIVNDFQKGDIAEGYSVSREKKESFPLTVTSAQKNPTAFYLCASRGRSWSGNTIYFGEGSWLTVV.

This clonotype was recorded many times. The chain uses TRBV11-2 and TRBJ1-5; 8 bases are shared with TRBD1. The CDR3 loop spans 16 amino acids. Germline CDR1 reads SGHAT; CDR2 reads FQNNGV. After removal of 4 bases from V and 5 bases from J, the junction contained 10 bases not matched to a gene. CDR3 sequence reads: CASSSHRTGLYQPQHF. The CDR3 nucleotides read TGTGCCAGCAGCTCACACAGGACAGGGCTTTATCAGCCCCAGCATTTT.

This clonotype was counted at least ten times. The V gene is TRBV7-2, the J gene TRBJ2-3, with unresolved D. V was clipped by 8 bases and J by 8 bases, with 17 bases between them. The CDR3 runs to 13 residues. The germline CDR1 and CDR2 sequences are SGHTA and FQGNSA. The DNA for the CDR3 is TGTGCCAGCGGACCATATCCAGGATCTACGCAGTATTTT. Residues: CASGPYPGSTQYF.

This clonotype was counted ten times or more. A clone one base away is much larger, so this may be a read error. The chain couples TRBV30 to TRBJ2-5, with D perhaps assigned TRBD1 or TRBD2 (6 bases each). V dropped 4 bases and J dropped 4 bases, with 22 bases sitting between them. The CDR3 has 16 residues. Germline V gene data show CDR1 as GTSNPN and CDR2 as SVGIG (reference sequence). This CDR3 reads CAWTVAYRGPLETQYF. The CDR3 DNA is TGTGCCTGGACCGTGGCATATCGGGGGCCGTTAGAGACCCAGTACTTC.

This clonotype appeared many times. The chain joins TRBV28 to TRBJ1-2; TRBD1 aligns across 9 bases. This CDR3 spans 13 amino acids. V lost 5 bases and J lost 7; bases outside the gene matches: 5. Germline CDR1 reads MDHEN; CDR2 reads SYDVKM. Here the CDR3 reads CASSLDRGFGYTF. Written as DNA, the CDR3 is TGTGCCAGCAGTCTCGACAGGGGGTTTGGCTACACCTTC.

This clonotype was counted ten times or more. The rearrangement uses TRBV7-2 and TRBJ2-2; TRBD1 matches 8 bases. The CDR3 spans 14 residues. Germline CDR1 reads SGHTA; CDR2 reads FQGNSA. V gave up 3 bases and J gave up 7 bases; unmatched junction bases: 4. The CDR3 sequence: CASSFQGASGELFF. Here the CDR3 DNA reads TGTGCCAGCAGCTTCCAGGGGGCAAGCGGGGAGCTGTTTTTT.

This clonotype was recorded many times. This rearrangement joins TRBV27 to TRBJ2-7, with 10 bases identical to TRBD1. The junction had 4 bases not matched to a gene; V was cut back by 5 bases and J by 3 bases. Germline V lookup: CDR1 MNHEY, CDR2 SMNVEV (reference sequence). The CDR3 is made up of 14 amino acids. In nucleotides, the CDR3 is TGTGCCAGCAGTAAGACAGGGGGCGGCTACGAGCAGTACTTC. The encoded protein is CASSKTGGGYEQYF.

The chain couples TRBV28 to TRBJ2-7; D tentatively fits TRBD1 or TRBD2 (5 bases each). CDR1 MDHEN and CDR2 SYDVKM come from the germline V gene. The V end lost 5 bases, the J end lost 0 bases, and 14 bases lay between the germline ends. The CDR3 is 15 amino acids. CDR3 sequence (DNA): TGTGCCAGCAGTCAGGGAGACAGATCCTCCTACGAGCAGTACTTC. Translating gives CASSQGDRSSYEQYF.

V is TRBV24-1 and J is TRBJ2-6; 7 nucleotides align to TRBD1. Germline V gene data show CDR1 as KGHDR and CDR2 as SFDVKD. V was pared by 1 base and J by 2 bases, with 1 base of the junction left unmatched. The CDR3 spans 16 residues. For the CDR3, the DNA is TGTGCCACCAGTGATTTTAGGGGGCCTGGGGCCAACGTCCTGACTTTC. Translating gives CATSDFRGPGANVLTF.

The chain combines TRBV19 with TRBJ2-5; TRBD1 agrees at 9 bases. J gave up 6 bases and V 4 bases, and 6 bases lay outside the gene matches. The CDR3 has 14 residues. Germline V gene data show CDR1 as LNHDA and CDR2 as SQIVND (reference sequence). The CDR3 region is CASSRGQGEKTQYF. The CDR3, as DNA: TGTGCCAGTAGTAGGGGACAGGGTGAGAAGACCCAGTACTTC. The complete variable domain, with remaining parts taken from reference TRBV19 and TRBJ2-5, reads DGGITQSPKYLFRKEGQNVTLSCEQNLNHDAMYWYRQDPGQGLRLIYYSQIVNDFQKGDIAEGYSVSREKKESFPLTVTSAQKNPTAFYLCASSRGQGEKTQYFGPGTRLLVL.

In this sample, this clonotype turned up many times. This sequence joins TRBV28 and TRBJ2-5, with D maybe TRBD2 (5 bases). Deletions cut 7 bases from V and 5 bases from J, with 17 bases between. Germline V lookup: CDR1 MDHEN, CDR2 SYDVKM. The CDR3 covers 14 residues. CDR3 in DNA: TGTGCCAGCACTGACGGAGGCGGGCCGGAGACCCAGTACTTC. Translated, it gives CASTDGGGPETQYF. Full variable domain (remainder filled in from reference TRBV28 and TRBJ2-5): DVKVTQSSRYLVKRTGEKVFLECVQDMDHENMFWYRQDPGLGLRLIYFSYDVKMKEKGDIPEGYSVSREKKERFSLILESASTNQTSMYLCASTDGGGPETQYFGPGTRLLVL.